The 7 T cell receptor beta chains in this list originate from one sample, sequenced in a study of blood T cell repertoires in COVID-19. Clones were read by immunoSEQ multiplex PCR, and TCRdb kept only the in-frame ones, dropping some. The table has 200,000 to 300,000 clones, over 75% seen once. Sequencing was performed on peripheral blood. The receptors stem from a human donor in a cohort sampled during active COVID-19.

The V and J genes are TRBV6-6 and TRBJ2-7; 7 bases match TRBD1. The CDR3 totals 15 residues. The V gene's germline CDR1 is MNHNY and CDR2 SVGAGI (reference sequence). V dropped 5 bases and J dropped 0; count of bases not matched to a gene: 7. This chain's CDR3 is CASSRSGQSSYEQYF. For the CDR3, the DNA is TGTGCCAGCAGTCGATCGGGACAGAGCTCCTACGAGCAGTACTTC.

V and J are TRBV11-2 and TRBJ1-3; D not resolved. This CDR3 region has 14 residues. Germline V lookup: CDR1 SGHAT, CDR2 FQNNGV. Trimming left V 3 bases short and J 0 bases short, with 6 bases between. CDR3 coding DNA: TGTGCCAGCAGCTTCAGGTTCTCTGGAAACACCATATATTTT. Protein: CASSFRFSGNTIYF.

The V gene is TRBV6-4, the J gene TRBJ2-3; the match to TRBD1 covers 7 bases. The CDR3 is 14 amino acids. Trimming cost V 2 bases and J 3 bases; bases outside gene matches: 2. Germline V gene data show CDR1 as MRHNA and CDR2 as SNTAGT. Here the CDR3 reads CASSDRQGTDTQYF. DNA for the CDR3: TGTGCCAGCAGTGACCGACAGGGTACAGATACGCAGTATTTT.

J is TRBJ2-7 and V is TRBV5-1, with TRBD1 matching over 9 bases. After removal of 3 bases from V and 2 bases from J, the junction contained 6 bases not matched to a gene. Per the germline V gene, CDR1 is SGHRS and CDR2 is YFSETQ. The CDR3 spans 15 residues. The CDR3 DNA follows: TGCGCCAGCAGCTCGGGGACAGGGTCAGCCTACGAGCAGTACTTC. It is translated as CASSSGTGSAYEQYF.

This clone showed up just a few times. The chain is built from TRBV19 and TRBJ1-1; 7 positions match TRBD1. The CDR3 consists of 15 residues. The V and J ends lost 7 bases and 1 base, in that order; junction bases with no gene match: 9. Per germline, CDR1 LNHDA and CDR2 SQIVND (reference sequence). The CDR3 sequence: CASNQPGTENTEAFF. In DNA, the CDR3 is TGTGCCAGTAATCAACCCGGGACAGAGAACACTGAAGCTTTCTTT.

With respect to this clone: The identical CDR3 is also encoded by other nucleotide sequences in the sample. The chain carries TRBV6-4 and TRBJ2-1, with 8 bases that match TRBD1. V lost 2 bases to trimming and J lost 0 bases; unmatched junction nucleotides: 0. The CDR3 contains 15 residues. Germline V gene sequence: CDR1 MRHNA, CDR2 SNTAGT. The CDR3 bases are TGTGCCAGCAGTGACACAGGGGGCTCCTACAATGAGCAGTTCTTC. Residues: CASSDTGGSYNEQFF.

V and J are TRBV24-1 and TRBJ2-3; 7 bases line up with TRBD1. The germline CDR1 and CDR2 sequences are KGHDR and SFDVKD. CDR3 length: 13 residues. V dropped 6 bases and J dropped 5; count of bases not matched to a gene: 4. The CDR3 reads CATSKTGVDTQYF. The DNA for the CDR3 is TGTGCCACCAGTAAAACAGGGGTAGATACGCAGTATTTT.